This T cell receptor (beta chain) was captured in a study of post-analysis software for immune sequencing data. Study-wide context: Relapsing-remitting, secondary progressive and progressive-relapsing multiple sclerosis courses were included. Study-wide points: The normalized Chao1 diversity of multiple sclerosis patients was significantly lower than that of controls. Clustering by F measure revealed strong co-clustering among samples prepared together in one batch. There were five or six TRBV segments more frequent in patients than controls, and TRBV5-6, TRBV5-1 and TRBV20-1 were among them.

Germline CDR1 is DFQATT and CDR2 is SNEGSKA (reference sequence). The V and J ends lost 1 base and 7 bases, in that order; junction bases with no gene match: 6. This CDR3 is built from 14 residues. TCR beta cDNA libraries included unique molecular identifiers. Via MiXCR, TCRdb re-called the PCR reads, giving one row per CDR3 protein. The sample comprises hundreds of thousands of distinct CDR3 sequences, under 70% of which are singletons, and 4.6% rests with the top ten. In its sample, this clonotype was seen a few times. Its antigen is not known. This rearrangement joins TRBV20-1 to TRBJ2-7; 11 bases match TRBD2. Sequenced: blood. The TCR comes from a girl aged 10 to 17 with multiple sclerosis. DNA for the CDR3: TGCAGTGCTAGAGCGACTAGCGGGGTGCGGGAGCAGTACTTC. Translation gives CSARATSGVREQYF.